This TCR beta chain is from a study of blood T cell repertoires in COVID-19. Trimming left V 0 bases short and J 0 bases short, with 9 bases between. The CDR3 consists of 16 residues. Germline assignment: CDR1 SGHNT and CDR2 YYREEE (reference sequence). Methods used by the authors: Reference gene primer amplification in the assay estimated nucleated cell counts. Method: immunoSEQ multiplex PCR; TCRdb's copy keeps in-frame clones and lacks some. The V and J calls and clone size come from that table; D and trimming were worked out from the DNA. The sample has 200,000 to 250,000 clones, more than 70% seen once.

The TCR was taken from a human donor in a cohort sampled during active COVID-19. The sequenced sample consisted of peripheral blood. J is TRBJ1-4 and V is TRBV5-4; no clear D gene. The CDR3 spells CASSLDLSATNEKLFF. CDR3 nucleotide sequence: TGTGCCAGCAGCTTGGACCTCAGTGCAACTAATGAAAAACTGTTTTTT.